This T cell receptor (beta chain) was sequenced for a study of neoadjuvant anti-PD-1 for oral cavity cancer. Study-wide background: Nivolumab at 3 mg/kg was mostly given biweekly, three to four doses, pre-surgery.

The CDR3 is made up of 16 amino acids. Data came from immunoSEQ multiplex PCR; TCRdb stores just in-frame clones and leaves some out. Of roughly 16,000 clones detected, about 70% appear once; the ten largest clones hold roughly 2.8%. Broader study findings: Higher pretreatment Treg/Th17 ratios tracked higher pretreatment blood clonality.

To note about this clone: Its antigen remains unidentified.

The sequencing here drew on PBMCs, taken before nivolumab (anti-PD-1) treatment. J is TRBJ2-7 and V is TRBV12-2; the D segment call TRBD2 is taken from the table without a DNA check. TRBV12-2 is an annotated pseudogene. The sequence derives from a person aged 35-79 years with oral cavity squamous cell carcinoma. This CDR3 reads CASRWTDGDSYYEQYF. In DNA, the CDR3 is TGTGCAAGTCGCTGGACCGATGGGGACTCCTACTACGAGCAGTACTTC.